A selection of T cell receptor beta chains follows, all from one sample in a study of T cells in Graves' hyperthyroidism and ophthalmopathy. TCRdb reprocessed the multiplex PCR reads via MiXCR and lists one record per CDR3 protein. Of roughly 630,000 distinct CDR3 sequences listed, around 16% are singletons. The sample comprised blood. These TCRs come from a woman aged 25 to 39 with Graves' hyperthyroidism. CDR3s include the opening cysteine and the closing phenylalanine or tryptophan. The D gene is left open where the match is weak. Size tells how often a clone was seen (once, few, many) or the class of an expanded clone, and some rows leave it out.

TGTGCCAGCAGTTCCTCAGCGGGAAAATACAATGAGCAGTTCTTC,CASSSSAGKYNEQFF,TRBV27,many,TRBJ2-1,15,TRBD2
TGTGCCATCCAGGGGGACAGGTACCAATACGAGCAGTACTTC,CAIQGDRYQYEQYF,TRBV10-3,few,TRBJ2-7,14,TRBD1
TGCGCCAGCAGCCAATACCCCAGGCGGGAGGGCCCTCGGGACAATGAGCAGTTCTTC,CASSQYPRREGPRDNEQFF,TRBV4-1,many,TRBJ2-1,19,TRBD2
TGTGCCAGCAGACCTACAGGGACCCAAGAGACCCAGTACTTC,CASRPTGTQETQYF,TRBV7-9,many,TRBJ2-5,14,NA
TGCGCCAGCAGCTTGGGGACTAGCACAGATGCGCAGTATTTT,CASSLGTSTDAQYF,TRBV5-1,NA,TRBJ2-3,14,TRBD2
TGTGCCAGCAGCCAAGAGACAGGGCAATACGAGCAGTACTTC,CASSQETGQYEQYF,TRBV3-1,many,TRBJ2-7,14,TRBD1
TGTGCCTGGAGTGTCCGAGTTCCCTACAATGAGCAGTTCTTC,CAWSVRVPYNEQFF,TRBV30,NA,TRBJ2-1,14,NA
TGTGCCTGGAGTGTGGACAGGGCGGCTTATAATTCACCCCTCCACTTT,CAWSVDRAAYNSPLHF,TRBV30,few,TRBJ1-6,16,TRBD1
TGTGCCACCAGCTCACGGGGGGGCGGGCTGGATGAGCAGTTCTTC,CATSSRGGGLDEQFF,TRBV15,NA,TRBJ2-1,15,TRBD2
TGTGCCAGCAGCTTAGAGTCCCGGCGGGCGGGACGGCCGTCACGGGAGCAGTACTTC,CASSLESRRAGRPSREQYF,TRBV11-2,many,TRBJ2-7,19,NA
TGTGCCACCAGCAGTGGAGGGGTATCGGACACTGAAGCTTTCTTT,CATSSGGVSDTEAFF,TRBV15,NA,TRBJ1-1,15,NA
TGTGCCAGCAGCACCCCTGGGGGGACCGGCGGGGAGCTGTTTTTT,CASSTPGGTGGELFF,TRBV7-8,NA,TRBJ2-2,15,NA
TGTGCTAGTGGTATGGTAGGGTCTAGCGGGGGTAACTACAATGAGCAGTTCTTC,CASGMVGSSGGNYNEQFF,TRBV12-5,NA,TRBJ2-1,18,TRBD2
TGCAGTGCTAGAGGGCAGGCTAGCAGCACAGATACGCAGTATTTT,CSARGQASSTDTQYF,TRBV20-1,NA,TRBJ2-3,15,NA
TGTGCCAGCAGCTGGGACAGGGAAAGCTCTGGGGCCAACGTCCTGACTTTC,CASSWDRESSGANVLTF,TRBV3-1,many,TRBJ2-6,17,TRBD1
TGTGCCTGGAGTCTTCCGGGAGCCTCCTACGAGCAGTACTTC,CAWSLPGASYEQYF,TRBV30,few,TRBJ2-7,14,NA
TGCGCCAGCAACCAAGCTGGGAGGGGGGCCTACGAGCAGTACTTC,CASNQAGRGAYEQYF,TRBV4-1,few,TRBJ2-7,15,NA
TGTGCCAGCAGTGTCTTGCCGGGAGGGCCGGCTTCTGAGCAGTTCTTC,CASSVLPGGPASEQFF,TRBV2,many,TRBJ2-1,16,TRBD2
TGTGCCAGCAGCTCGGGACTAGCGATGTGGGATGAGCAGTTCTTC,CASSSGLAMWDEQFF,TRBV7-2,many,TRBJ2-1,15,TRBD2
TGTGCCAGCAGTTTCATGAGTGAATCAAGGGAGCTGTTTTTT,CASSFMSESRELFF,TRBV27,NA,TRBJ2-2,14,NA
TGTGCCAGCAGGACACAGCGGAATGGGGGCAATGAGCAGTTCTTC,CASRTQRNGGNEQFF,TRBV28,many,TRBJ2-1,15,NA
TGTGCCAGCAGTGAAGCCAGGCGGACGCGCGGAGCTTTCTTT,CASSEARRTRGAFF,TRBV6-1,many,TRBJ1-1,14,NA
TGCGCCAGCAGCTTGGTGGGGGACAGGGCTGGAAACACCATATATTTT,CASSLVGDRAGNTIYF,TRBV5-1,NA,TRBJ1-3,16,TRBD1
TGTGCCAGCAGCTCTGGACGGAACACTGAAGCTTTCTTT,CASSSGRNTEAFF,TRBV7-3,many,TRBJ1-1,13,NA
TGTGCCAGCAGCCGGGTAACAAAAGTCTCTGGAAACACCATATATTTT,CASSRVTKVSGNTIYF,TRBV3-1,many,TRBJ1-3,16,NA
TGTGCCAGCAGGCTTAAAAGCCCCACAGGGGATGGAGAGACCCAGTACTTC,CASRLKSPTGDGETQYF,TRBV12-3/TRBV12-4,many,TRBJ2-5,17,TRBD1
TGTGCCAGCAGTGGAGGGTCGCCGGGTGAGCAGTACTTC,CASSGGSPGEQYF,TRBV27,few,TRBJ2-7,13,NA
TGTGCCAGCAGCTCCGGCAGGGCTGATTCACCCCTCCACTTT,CASSSGRADSPLHF,TRBV7-9,few,TRBJ1-6,14,NA
TGTGCCAGCAGTTACATCCTCACTAGCGGGAAATCAGATACGCAGTATTTT,CASSYILTSGKSDTQYF,TRBV6-9,NA,TRBJ2-3,17,TRBD2
TGTGCCACCAGTGATCCCCGACAGGGGAGTGAGCAGTTCTTC,CATSDPRQGSEQFF,TRBV24-1,few,TRBJ2-1,14,TRBD1
TGCAGTGCTAGAGGGGAACGGGGGGAAGCCTACGAGCAGTACTTC,CSARGERGEAYEQYF,TRBV20-1,few,TRBJ2-7,15,TRBD2
TGTGCCAGCACGTCGTCCCAGCGGGAGTGGCGGGGGGCCAACGTCCTGACTTTC,CASTSSQREWRGANVLTF,TRBV6-1,NA,TRBJ2-6,18,TRBD2
TGTGCCAGCAGCTTTACCCTAGCGGGAGGTGATACGCAGTATTTT,CASSFTLAGGDTQYF,TRBV7-9,few,TRBJ2-3,15,TRBD2
TGCAGTGCTAGTAACGACCAGCCCAGACTAGCGGGAGGTTCATACGAGCAGTACTTC,CSASNDQPRLAGGSYEQYF,TRBV20-1,NA,TRBJ2-7,19,TRBD2
TGCAGCGTTGAAGAAGGACTAGCGGGAGACGAGCAGTTCTTC,CSVEEGLAGDEQFF,TRBV29-1,many,TRBJ2-1,14,TRBD2
TGCAGTGCACTAGCGGGAGGGGTTGGCAATGAGCAGTTCTTC,CSALAGGVGNEQFF,TRBV20-1,many,TRBJ2-1,14,TRBD2
TGTGCCAGCACCTCCCTCGGGACTAGCGGGATAAGTGCAGATACGCAGTATTTT,CASTSLGTSGISADTQYF,TRBV27,many,TRBJ2-3,18,TRBD2
TGCGCCAGCAGCCAAGATAGGGGGGGGGTAATCCAAGAGACCCAGTACTTC,CASSQDRGGVIQETQYF,TRBV4-1,few,TRBJ2-5,17,NA
TGCGCCAGCAGCTTGGGTGGGGGAATGGAGACCCAGTACTTC,CASSLGGGMETQYF,TRBV5-1,few,TRBJ2-5,14,NA
TGTGCCAGCAGCTCGTCGACAGGGGGGGAGACCCAGTACTTC,CASSSSTGGETQYF,TRBV9,NA,TRBJ2-5,14,TRBD1
TGTGCCAGCAGTTCGACTAGCGGGAGGTTCGACAATGAGCAGTTCTTC,CASSSTSGRFDNEQFF,TRBV6-1,many,TRBJ2-1,16,TRBD2
TGCAGTGCTAGAGCGCTAGCGGGAGGGATCAACGAGCAGTACTTC,CSARALAGGINEQYF,TRBV20-1,many,TRBJ2-7,15,TRBD2
TGTGCCTGGACCGATCGGCCGGGACTAGTAGGAGAGACCCAGTACTTC,CAWTDRPGLVGETQYF,TRBV30,NA,TRBJ2-5,16,TRBD2
TGTGCCAGCAGCCCTGGAACAACGGGAAACACCATATATTTT,CASSPGTTGNTIYF,TRBV28,many,TRBJ1-3,14,NA
TGTGCCAGCTCCCCTCAAGCAAGCCCGGGACAGGGACACTATGGCTACACCTTC,CASSPQASPGQGHYGYTF,TRBV18,NA,TRBJ1-2,18,TRBD1